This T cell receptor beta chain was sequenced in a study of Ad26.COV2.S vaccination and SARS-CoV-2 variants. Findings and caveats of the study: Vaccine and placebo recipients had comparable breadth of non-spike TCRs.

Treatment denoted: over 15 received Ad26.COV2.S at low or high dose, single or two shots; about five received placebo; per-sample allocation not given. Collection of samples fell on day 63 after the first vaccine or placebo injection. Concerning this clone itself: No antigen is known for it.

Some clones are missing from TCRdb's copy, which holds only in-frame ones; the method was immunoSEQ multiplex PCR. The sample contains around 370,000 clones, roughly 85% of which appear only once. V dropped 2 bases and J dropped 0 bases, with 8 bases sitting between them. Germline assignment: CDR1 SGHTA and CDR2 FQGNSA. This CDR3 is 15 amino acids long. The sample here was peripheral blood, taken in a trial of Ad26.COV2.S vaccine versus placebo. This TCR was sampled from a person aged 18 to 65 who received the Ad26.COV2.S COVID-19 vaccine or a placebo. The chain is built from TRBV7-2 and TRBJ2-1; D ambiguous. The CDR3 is CASSLFQSSYNEQFF. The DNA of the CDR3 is TGTGCCAGCAGCTTATTTCAGAGCTCCTACAATGAGCAGTTCTTC.